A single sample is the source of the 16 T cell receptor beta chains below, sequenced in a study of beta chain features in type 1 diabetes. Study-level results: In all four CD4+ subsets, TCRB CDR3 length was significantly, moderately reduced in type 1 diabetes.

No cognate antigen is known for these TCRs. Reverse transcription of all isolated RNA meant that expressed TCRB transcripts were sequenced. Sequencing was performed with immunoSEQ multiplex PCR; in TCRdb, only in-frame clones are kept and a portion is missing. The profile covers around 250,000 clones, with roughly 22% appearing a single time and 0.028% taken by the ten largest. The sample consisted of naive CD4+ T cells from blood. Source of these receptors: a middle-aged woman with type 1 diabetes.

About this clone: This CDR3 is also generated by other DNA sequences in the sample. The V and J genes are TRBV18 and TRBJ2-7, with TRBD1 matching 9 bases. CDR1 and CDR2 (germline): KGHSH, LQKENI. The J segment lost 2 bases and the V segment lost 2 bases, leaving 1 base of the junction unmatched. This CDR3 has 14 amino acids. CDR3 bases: TGTGCCAGCTCACCAGGGACAGGGCCCTACGAGCAGTACTTC. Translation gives CASSPGTGPYEQYF.

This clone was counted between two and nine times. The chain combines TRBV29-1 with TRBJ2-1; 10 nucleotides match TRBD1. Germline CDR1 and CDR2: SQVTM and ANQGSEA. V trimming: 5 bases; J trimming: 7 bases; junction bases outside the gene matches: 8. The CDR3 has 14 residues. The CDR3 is CSVTGTGAFNEQFF. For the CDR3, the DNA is TGCAGCGTTACCGGGACAGGGGCTTTTAATGAGCAGTTCTTC.

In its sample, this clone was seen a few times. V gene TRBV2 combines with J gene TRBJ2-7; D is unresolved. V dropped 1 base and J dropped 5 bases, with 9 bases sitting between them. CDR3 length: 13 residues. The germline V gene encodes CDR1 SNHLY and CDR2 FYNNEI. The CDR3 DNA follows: TGTGCCAGCAGTGAAGAAGGCGGCCACGAGCAGTACTTC. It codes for CASSEEGGHEQYF.

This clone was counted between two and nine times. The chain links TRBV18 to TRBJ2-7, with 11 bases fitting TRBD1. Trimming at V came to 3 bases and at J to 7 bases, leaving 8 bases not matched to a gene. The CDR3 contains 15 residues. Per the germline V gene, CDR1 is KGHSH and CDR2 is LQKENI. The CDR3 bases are TGTGCCAGCTCACCGGGACAGGGGGTTTTAGTAGAGCAGTACTTC. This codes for CASSPGQGVLVEQYF.

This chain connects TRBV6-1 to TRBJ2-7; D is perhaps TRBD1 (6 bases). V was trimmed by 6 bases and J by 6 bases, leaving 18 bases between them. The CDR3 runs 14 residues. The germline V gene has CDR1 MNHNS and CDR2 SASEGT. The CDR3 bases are TGTGCCAGCAGACCCGGACAGACAGACTCCGAGCAGTACTTC. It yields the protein CASRPGQTDSEQYF.

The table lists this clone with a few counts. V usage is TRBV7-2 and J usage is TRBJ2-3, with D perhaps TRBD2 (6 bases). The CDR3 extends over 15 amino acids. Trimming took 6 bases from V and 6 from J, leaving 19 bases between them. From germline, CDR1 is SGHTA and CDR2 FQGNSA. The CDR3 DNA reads TGTGCCAGCAGACTCCCGGGACTCCCCGCGGATACGCAGTATTTT. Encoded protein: CASRLPGLPADTQYF.

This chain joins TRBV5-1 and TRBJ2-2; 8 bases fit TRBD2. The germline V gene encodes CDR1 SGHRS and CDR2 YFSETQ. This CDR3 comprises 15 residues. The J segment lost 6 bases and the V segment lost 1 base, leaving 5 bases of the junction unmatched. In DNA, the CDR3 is TGCGCCAGCAGCTTGTTCGCTAGCGGGTCCGGGGAGCTGTTTTTT. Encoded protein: CASSLFASGSGELFF.

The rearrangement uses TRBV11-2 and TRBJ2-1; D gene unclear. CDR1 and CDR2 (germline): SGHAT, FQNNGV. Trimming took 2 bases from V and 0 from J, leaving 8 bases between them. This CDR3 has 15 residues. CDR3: CASSLSGDSYNEQFF. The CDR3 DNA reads TGTGCCAGCAGCTTATCAGGTGACTCCTACAATGAGCAGTTCTTC. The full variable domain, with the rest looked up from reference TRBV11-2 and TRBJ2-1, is EAGVAQSPRYKIIEKRQSVAFWCNPISGHATLYWYQQILGQGPKLLIQFQNNGVVDDSQLPKDRFSAERLKGVDSTLKIQPAKLEDSAVYLCASSLSGDSYNEQFFGPGTRLTVL.

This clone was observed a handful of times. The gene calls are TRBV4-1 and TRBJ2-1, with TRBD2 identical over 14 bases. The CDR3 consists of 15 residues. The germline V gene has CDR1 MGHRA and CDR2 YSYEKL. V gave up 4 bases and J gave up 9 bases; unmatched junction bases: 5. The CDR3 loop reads CASSRGLAGGLEQFF. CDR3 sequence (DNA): TGCGCCAGCAGCCGTGGACTAGCGGGAGGTCTTGAGCAGTTCTTC.

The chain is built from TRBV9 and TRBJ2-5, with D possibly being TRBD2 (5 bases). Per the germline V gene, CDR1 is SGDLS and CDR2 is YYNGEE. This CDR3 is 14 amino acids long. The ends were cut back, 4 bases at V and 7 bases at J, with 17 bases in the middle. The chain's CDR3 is CASSQVGGPGTQYF. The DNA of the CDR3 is TGTGCCAGCAGCCAAGTAGGAGGACCCGGGACCCAGTACTTC.

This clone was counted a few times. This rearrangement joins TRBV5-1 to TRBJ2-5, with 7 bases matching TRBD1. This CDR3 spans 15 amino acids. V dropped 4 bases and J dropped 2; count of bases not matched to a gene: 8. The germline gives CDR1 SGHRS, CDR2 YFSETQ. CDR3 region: CASSPRDSRQETQYF. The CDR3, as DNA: TGCGCCAGCAGCCCTCGGGACAGTAGACAAGAGACCCAGTACTTC.

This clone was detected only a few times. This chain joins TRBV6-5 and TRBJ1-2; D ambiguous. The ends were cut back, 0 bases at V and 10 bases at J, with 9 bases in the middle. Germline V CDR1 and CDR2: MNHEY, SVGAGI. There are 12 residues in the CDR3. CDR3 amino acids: CASSYSRQSYTF. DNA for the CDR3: TGTGCCAGCAGTTACTCGCGGCAGTCCTACACCTTC.

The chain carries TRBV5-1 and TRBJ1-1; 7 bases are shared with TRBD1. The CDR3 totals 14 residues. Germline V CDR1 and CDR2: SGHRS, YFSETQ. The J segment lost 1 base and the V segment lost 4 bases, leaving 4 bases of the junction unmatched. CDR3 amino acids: CASSPGTENTEAFF. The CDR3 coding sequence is TGCGCCAGCAGCCCGGGGACAGAGAACACTGAAGCTTTCTTT.

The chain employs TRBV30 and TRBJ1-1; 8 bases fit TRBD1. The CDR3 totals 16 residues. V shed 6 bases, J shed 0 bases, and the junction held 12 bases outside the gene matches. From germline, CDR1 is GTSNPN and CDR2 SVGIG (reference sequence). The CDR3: CACRSRDRRLNTEAFF. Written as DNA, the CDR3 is TGTGCCTGTCGCTCCCGGGACAGGCGCCTGAACACTGAAGCTTTCTTT.

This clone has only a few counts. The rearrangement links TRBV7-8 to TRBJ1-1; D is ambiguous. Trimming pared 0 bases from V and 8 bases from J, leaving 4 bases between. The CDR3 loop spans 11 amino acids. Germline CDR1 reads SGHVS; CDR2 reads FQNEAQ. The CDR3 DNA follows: TGTGCCAGCAGCTTAGCGCGGGAAGCTTTCTTT. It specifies CASSLAREAFF.

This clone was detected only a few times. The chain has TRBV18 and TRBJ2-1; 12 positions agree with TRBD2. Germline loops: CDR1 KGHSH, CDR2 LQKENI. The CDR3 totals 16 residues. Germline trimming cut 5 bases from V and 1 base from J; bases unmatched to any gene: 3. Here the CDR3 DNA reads TGTGCCAGCTCATTCGGACTAGCGGGGTCCTACAATGAGCAGTTCTTC. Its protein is CASSFGLAGSYNEQFF.